This T cell receptor (beta chain) was identified during a study of blood T cells in healthy people across ages. Primers used in a second PCR of about 7 to 12 cycles were a sample-barcoded 5' primer and a J-beta primer mix. In TCRdb, the 5' RACE reads were re-called with MiXCR into one record per CDR3 protein. The table has approximately 780,000 distinct CDR3 sequences, 20% to 30% seen once. This clonotype was counted a few times. Germline CDR1 is ENHRY and CDR2 is SYGVKD. Deletions cut 1 base from V and 5 bases from J, with 5 bases between. The CDR3 is made up of 13 amino acids. The sample was also linked to a second study, of T cells of mothers and their children.

The genes are TRBV10-3 and TRBJ2-2; no clear D. Sequenced input: blood. The source of this sequence is a boy younger than 18 in good health. CDR3 DNA: TGTGCCATCAGTGAGTTACGGACCGGGGAGCTGTTTTTT. Residues: CAISELRTGELFF.